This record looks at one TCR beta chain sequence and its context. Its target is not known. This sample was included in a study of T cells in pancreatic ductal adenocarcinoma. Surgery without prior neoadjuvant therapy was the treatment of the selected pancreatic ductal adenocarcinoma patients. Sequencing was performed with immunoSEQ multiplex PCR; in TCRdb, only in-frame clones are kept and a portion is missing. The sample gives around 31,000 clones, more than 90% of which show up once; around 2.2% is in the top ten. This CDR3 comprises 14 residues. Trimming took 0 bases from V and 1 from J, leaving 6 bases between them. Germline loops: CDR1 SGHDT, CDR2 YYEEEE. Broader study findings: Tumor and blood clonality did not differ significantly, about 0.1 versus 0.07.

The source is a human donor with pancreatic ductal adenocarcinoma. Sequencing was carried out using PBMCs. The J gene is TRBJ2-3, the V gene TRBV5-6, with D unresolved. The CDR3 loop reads CASSLAWGTDTQYF. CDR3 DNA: TGTGCCAGCAGCTTGGCCTGGGGCACAGATACGCAGTATTTT.